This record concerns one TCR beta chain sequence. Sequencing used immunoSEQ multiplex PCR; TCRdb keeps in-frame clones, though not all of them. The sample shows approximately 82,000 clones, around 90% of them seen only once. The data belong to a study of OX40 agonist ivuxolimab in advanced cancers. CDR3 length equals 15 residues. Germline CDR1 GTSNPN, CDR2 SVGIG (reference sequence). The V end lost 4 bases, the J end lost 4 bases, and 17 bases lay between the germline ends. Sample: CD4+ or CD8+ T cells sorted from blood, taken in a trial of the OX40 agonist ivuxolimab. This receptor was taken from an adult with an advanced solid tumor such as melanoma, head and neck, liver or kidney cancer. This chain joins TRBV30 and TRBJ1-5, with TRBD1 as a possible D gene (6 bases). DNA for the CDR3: TGTGCCTGGAATGGGCAGCCGGGGGCTAATCAGCCCCAGCATTTT. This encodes CAWNGQPGANQPQHF.